This TCR beta chain comes out of a study of T cell responses to AZD1222 COVID-19 vaccine. Clones were sequenced by immunoSEQ multiplex PCR, and TCRdb holds only the in-frame ones, with some missing. The top ten hold around 5.3% of the sample, which has under 150,000 clones, roughly 86% seen once. For this clone: Its target is not known.

Whole-study results and caveats: Donors skewed white British and female; clonal diversity was possibly underestimated. Recipients of two AZD1222 doses showed rising Spike-specific TCR breadth and depth.

Germline V gene lookup returns CDR1 SGDLS and CDR2 YYNGEE. The CDR3 has 15 amino acids. V dropped 0 bases and J dropped 5; count of bases not matched to a gene: 6. This material consisted of peripheral blood, taken 28 days after the second AZD1222 dose. This chain uses TRBV9 with TRBJ2-5; 8 positions agree with TRBD1. The TCR originated in an adult who received the AZD1222 COVID-19 vaccine. The DNA of the CDR3 is TGTGCCAGCAGCGTAGAACAGGGGGAGTGGGAGACCCAGTACTTC. Amino acid sequence: CASSVEQGEWETQYF.